This T cell receptor (beta chain) was captured by sequencing in a study of cytomegalovirus exposure and HLA in healthy donors. It was with 60 Vbeta and 13 Jbeta primers that the PCR ran. Clones were read by immunoSEQ multiplex PCR, and TCRdb kept only the in-frame ones, dropping some. The table shows approximately 150,000 clones, with approximately 80% occurring only once. The CDR3 consists of 15 residues. Trimming removed 10 bases from V and 9 bases from J; junction bases left unmatched: 13. Germline V gene sequence: CDR1 SGHTA, CDR2 FQGNSA. This clonotype originated in a man aged 40-49 years in good health and CMV-seronegative. The chain combines TRBV7-2 with TRBJ1-6; TRBD1 matches at 9 bases. Material: PBMCs. The CDR3 spells CAIQSSGTGISPLHF. In nucleotides, the CDR3 is TGTGCCATACAATCCTCCGGGACAGGGATTTCACCCCTCCACTTT.